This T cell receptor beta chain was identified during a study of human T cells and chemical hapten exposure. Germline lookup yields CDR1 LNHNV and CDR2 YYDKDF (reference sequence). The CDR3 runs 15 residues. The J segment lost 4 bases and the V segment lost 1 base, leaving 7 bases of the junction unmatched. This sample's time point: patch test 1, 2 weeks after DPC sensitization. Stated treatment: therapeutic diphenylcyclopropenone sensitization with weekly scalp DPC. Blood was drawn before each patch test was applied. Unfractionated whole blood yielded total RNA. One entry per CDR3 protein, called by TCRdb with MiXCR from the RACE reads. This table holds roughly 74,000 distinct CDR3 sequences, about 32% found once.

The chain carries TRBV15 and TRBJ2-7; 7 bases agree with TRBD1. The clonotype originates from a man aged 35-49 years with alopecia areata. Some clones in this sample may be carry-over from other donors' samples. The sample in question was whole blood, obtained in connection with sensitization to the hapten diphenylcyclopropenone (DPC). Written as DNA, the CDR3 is TGTGCCACCAGCAGAGTGTCAGGGGGAAAGTACGAGCAGTACTTC. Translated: CATSRVSGGKYEQYF. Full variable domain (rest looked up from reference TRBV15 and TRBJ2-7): DAMVIQNPRYQVTQFGKPVTLSCSQTLNHNVMYWYQQKSSQAPKLLFHYYDKDFNNEADTPDNFQSRRPNTSFCFLDIRSPGLGDTAMYLCATSRVSGGKYEQYFGPGTRLTVT.